This T cell receptor (beta chain) was captured by sequencing in a study of control samples from healthy donors and cancer patients. Data came from immunoSEQ multiplex PCR; TCRdb stores just in-frame clones and leaves some out. The sample lists 110,000 to 150,000 clones, about 93% occurring once. The germline CDR1 and CDR2 sequences are KGHSH and LQKENI. The CDR3 is 16 residues long. Worth noting for this clone: The junction and the germline gene differ at one end; a read error may be behind it. Other nucleotide sequences from this sample produce the same CDR3.

Sequenced input: PBMCs. J is TRBJ2-7 and V is TRBV18, with 12 bases lining up with TRBD1. The sequence came from a man in his sixties with colorectal cancer. CDR3 region: CASSPPTGTGGGEQYF. The CDR3, as DNA: TGTGCCAGCTCACCACCTACCGGGACAGGGGGCGGCGAGCAATACTTC.